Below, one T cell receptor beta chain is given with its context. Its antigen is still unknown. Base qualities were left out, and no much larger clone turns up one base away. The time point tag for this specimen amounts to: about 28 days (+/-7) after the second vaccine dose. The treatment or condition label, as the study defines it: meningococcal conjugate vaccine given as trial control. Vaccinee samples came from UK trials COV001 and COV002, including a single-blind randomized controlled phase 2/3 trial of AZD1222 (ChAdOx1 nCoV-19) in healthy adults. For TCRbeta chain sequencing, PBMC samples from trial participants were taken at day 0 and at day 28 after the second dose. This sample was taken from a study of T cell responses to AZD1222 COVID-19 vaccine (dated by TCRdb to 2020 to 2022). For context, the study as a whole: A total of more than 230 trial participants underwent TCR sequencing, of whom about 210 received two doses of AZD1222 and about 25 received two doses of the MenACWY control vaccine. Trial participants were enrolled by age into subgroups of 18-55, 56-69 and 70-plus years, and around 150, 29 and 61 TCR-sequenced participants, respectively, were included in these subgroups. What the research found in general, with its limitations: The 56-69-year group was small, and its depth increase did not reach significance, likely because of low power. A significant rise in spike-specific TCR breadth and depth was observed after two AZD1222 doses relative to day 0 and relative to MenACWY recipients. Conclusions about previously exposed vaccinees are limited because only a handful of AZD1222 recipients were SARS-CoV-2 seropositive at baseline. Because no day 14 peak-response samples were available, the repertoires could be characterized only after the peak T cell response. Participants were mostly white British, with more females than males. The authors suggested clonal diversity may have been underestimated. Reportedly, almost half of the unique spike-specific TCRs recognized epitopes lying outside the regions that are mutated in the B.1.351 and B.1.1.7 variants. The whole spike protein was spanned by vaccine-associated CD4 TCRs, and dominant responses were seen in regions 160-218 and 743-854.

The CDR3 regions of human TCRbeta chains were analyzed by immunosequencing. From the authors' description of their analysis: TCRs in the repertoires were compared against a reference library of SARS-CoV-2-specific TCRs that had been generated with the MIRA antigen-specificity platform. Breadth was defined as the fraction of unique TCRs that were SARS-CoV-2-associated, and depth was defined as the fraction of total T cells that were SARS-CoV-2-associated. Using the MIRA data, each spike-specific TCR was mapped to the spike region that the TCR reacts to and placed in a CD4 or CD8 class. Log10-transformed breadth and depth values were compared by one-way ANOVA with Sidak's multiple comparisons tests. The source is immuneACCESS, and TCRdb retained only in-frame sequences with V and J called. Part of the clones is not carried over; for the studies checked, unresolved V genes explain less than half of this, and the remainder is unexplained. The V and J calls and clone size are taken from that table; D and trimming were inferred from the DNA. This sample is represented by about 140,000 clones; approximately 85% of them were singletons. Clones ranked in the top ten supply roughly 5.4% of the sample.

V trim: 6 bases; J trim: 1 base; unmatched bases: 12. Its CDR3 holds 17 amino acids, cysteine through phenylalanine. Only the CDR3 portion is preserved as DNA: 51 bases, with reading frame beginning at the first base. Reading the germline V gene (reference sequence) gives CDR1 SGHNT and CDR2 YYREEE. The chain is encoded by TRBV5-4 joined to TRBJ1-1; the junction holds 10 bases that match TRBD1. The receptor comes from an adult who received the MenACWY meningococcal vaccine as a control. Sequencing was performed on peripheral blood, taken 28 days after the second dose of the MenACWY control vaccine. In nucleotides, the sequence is TGTGCCAGCACCCACTTCCTCGGGACAGGGGAGAACACTGAAGCTTTCTTT. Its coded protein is CASTHFLGTGENTEAFF.